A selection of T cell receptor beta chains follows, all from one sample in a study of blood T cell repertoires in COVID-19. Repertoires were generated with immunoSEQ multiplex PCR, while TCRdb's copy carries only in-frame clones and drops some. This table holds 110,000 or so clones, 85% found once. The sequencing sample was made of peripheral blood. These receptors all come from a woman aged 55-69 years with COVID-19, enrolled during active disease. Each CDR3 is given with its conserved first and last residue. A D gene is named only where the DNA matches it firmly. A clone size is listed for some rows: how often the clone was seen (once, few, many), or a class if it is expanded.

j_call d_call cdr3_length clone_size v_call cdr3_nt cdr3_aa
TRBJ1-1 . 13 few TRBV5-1 TGCGCCAGCAGCTTCGACACCGACACTGAAGCTTTCTTT CASSFDTDTEAFF
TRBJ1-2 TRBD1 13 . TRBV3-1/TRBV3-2 TGTGCCAGCAGCTTCGGACAGGGTGGAGGCTACACCTTC CASSFGQGGGYTF
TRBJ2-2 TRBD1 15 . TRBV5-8 TGTGCCAGCAGCCCTTGGACAGGGAACACCGGGGAGCTGTTTTTT CASSPWTGNTGELFF
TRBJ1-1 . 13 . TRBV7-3 TGTGCCAGCAGCGCCACCTCCGGGACAAATGCTTTCTTT CASSATSGTNAFF
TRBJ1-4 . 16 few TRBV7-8 TGTGCCAGCAGCTTACGTCAGGGGTTGGCTAATGAAAAACTGTTTTTT CASSLRQGLANEKLFF
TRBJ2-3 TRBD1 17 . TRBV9 TGTGCCAGCAGCGTAGCTCCCGGGACAGGGGCGTTCAATACGCAGTATTTT CASSVAPGTGAFNTQYF
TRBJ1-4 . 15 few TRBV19 TGTGCCAGTAGTATAAACAGGGCGACTAATGAAAAACTGTTTTTT CASSINRATNEKLFF
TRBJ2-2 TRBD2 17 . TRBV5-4 TGTGCCAGCAGCTTGGCCGGACTGCGGGGGGGGACCGGGGAGCTGTTTTTT CASSLAGLRGGTGELFF
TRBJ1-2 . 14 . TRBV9 TGTGCCAGCAGCGTAGAGGCAGGGAAGAATGGCTACACCTTC CASSVEAGKNGYTF
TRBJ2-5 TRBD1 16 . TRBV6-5 TGTGCCAGCAGTTACAACTGGGACAGCCCCCAAGAGACCCAGTACTTC CASSYNWDSPQETQYF
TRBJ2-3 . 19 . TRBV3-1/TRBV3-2 TGTGCCAGCAGCCAAGGCTATTTTGACACGGACTTAAACACAGATACGCAGTATTTT CASSQGYFDTDLNTDTQYF
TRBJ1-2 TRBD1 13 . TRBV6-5 TGTGCCAGCAGCCGACAGGGGTACTATGGCTACACCTTC CASSRQGYYGYTF
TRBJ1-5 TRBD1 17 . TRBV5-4 TGTGCCAGCAGCTTATCACCAGGACAGGCCGGAGTTCAGCCCCAGCATTTT CASSLSPGQAGVQPQHF
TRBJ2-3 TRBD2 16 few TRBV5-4 TGTGCCAGCAGCTTAATAGCGGGGGGATCTACAGATACGCAGTATTTT CASSLIAGGSTDTQYF
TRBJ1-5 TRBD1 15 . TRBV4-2 TGTGCCAGCAGCCAGTCCGGGACAGGGGAACAGCCCCAGCATTTT CASSQSGTGEQPQHF
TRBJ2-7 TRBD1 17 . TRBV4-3 TGCGCCAGCAGCCAAGAGATCAGCGCAGGGGGTTCATACGAGCAGTACTTC CASSQEISAGGSYEQYF
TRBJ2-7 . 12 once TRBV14 . CASSQVGTGTRF
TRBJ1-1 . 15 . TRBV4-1 TGCGCCAGCAGCCGAGTGCAGGGCGATTCCAATGAAGCTTTCTTT CASSRVQGDSNEAFF
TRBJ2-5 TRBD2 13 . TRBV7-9 TGTGCCAGCAGCCAAGGGACTAGAGAGACCCAGTACTTC CASSQGTRETQYF
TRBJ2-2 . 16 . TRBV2 TGTGCCAGCACCCAAATGGACTACCGTAGCACCGGGGAGCTGTTTTTT CASTQMDYRSTGELFF
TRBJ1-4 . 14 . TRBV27 TGTGCCAGCGGGTCAGGGGTCACTAATGAAAAACTGTTTTTT CASGSGVTNEKLFF
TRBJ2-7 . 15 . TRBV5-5 TGTGCCAGCAGCTTGGCAGGACTGACAACCTACGAGCAGTACTTC CASSLAGLTTYEQYF
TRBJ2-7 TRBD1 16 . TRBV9 TGTGCCAGCAGCGTCGGACAGGGGGCGGATTCGTACGAGCAGTACTTC CASSVGQGADSYEQYF
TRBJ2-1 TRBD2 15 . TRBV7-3 TGTGCCAGCAGCTTAACGGGCGGGACTATCAGTGAGCAGTTCTTC CASSLTGGTISEQFF
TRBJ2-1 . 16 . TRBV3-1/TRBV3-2 TGTGCCAGCAGCGGCCGCTCCCGGGATAACTACAATGAGCAGTTCTTC CASSGRSRDNYNEQFF
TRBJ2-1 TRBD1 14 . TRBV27 TGTGCCAGCAGCCCGGGACAGGGGTACAATGAGCAGTTCTTC CASSPGQGYNEQFF
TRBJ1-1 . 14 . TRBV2 TGTGCCAGCAGTGAACGAGGAGCTAACACTGAAGCTTTCTTT CASSERGANTEAFF
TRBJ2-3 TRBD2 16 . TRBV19 TGTGCCAGTAGTATCTTGGCTAGCGGAGACACAGATACGCAGTATTTT CASSILASGDTDTQYF
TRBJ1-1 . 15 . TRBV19 TGTGCCAGTAGTACGGCAGGGGCCTTGAACACTGAAGCTTTCTTT CASSTAGALNTEAFF
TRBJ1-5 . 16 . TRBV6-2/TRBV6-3 TGTGCCAGCAGTTACTCTTACCAGGGTAAAGTACAGCCCCAGCATTTT CASSYSYQGKVQPQHF
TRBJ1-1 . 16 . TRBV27 TGTGCCTGCAGTCGCTTCGGGAGGGCGAAAGGGACTGAAGCTTTCTTT CACSRFGRAKGTEAFF